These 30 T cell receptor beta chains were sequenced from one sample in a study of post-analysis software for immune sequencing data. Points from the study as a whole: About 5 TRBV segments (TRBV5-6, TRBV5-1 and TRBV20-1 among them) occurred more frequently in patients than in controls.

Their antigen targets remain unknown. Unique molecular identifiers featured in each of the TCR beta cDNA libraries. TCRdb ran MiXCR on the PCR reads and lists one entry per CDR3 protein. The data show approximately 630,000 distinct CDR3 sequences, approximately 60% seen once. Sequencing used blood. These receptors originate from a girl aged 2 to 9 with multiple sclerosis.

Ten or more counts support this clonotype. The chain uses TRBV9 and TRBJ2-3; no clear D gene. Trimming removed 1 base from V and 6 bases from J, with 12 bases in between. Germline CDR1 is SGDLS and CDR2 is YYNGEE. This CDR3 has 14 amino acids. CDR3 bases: TGTGCCAGCAGCGTAAGGGCTCGTAGGGATACGCAGTATTTT. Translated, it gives CASSVRARRDTQYF. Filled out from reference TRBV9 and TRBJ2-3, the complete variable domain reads DSGVTQTPKHLITATGQRVTLRCSPRSGDLSVYWYQQSLDQGLQFLIQYYNGEERAKGNILERFSAQQFPDLHSELNLSSLELGDSALYFCASSVRARRDTQYFGPGTRLTVL.

CDR3 loop: CASSRMGYTF. CDR3 nucleotides: TGTGCCAGCAGTAGAATGGGCTACACCTTC. The gene calls are TRBV6-1 and TRBJ1-2; D is uncertain. CDR1 MNHNS and CDR2 SASEGT come from the germline V gene. V was cut by 5 bases and J by 8 bases, with 6 bases left in between. The CDR3 runs 10 residues.

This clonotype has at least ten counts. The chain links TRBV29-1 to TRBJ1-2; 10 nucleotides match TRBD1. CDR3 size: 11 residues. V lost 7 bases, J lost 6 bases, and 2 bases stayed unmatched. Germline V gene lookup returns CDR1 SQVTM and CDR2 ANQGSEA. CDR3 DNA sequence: TGCAGCGCTGGGACAGGGGATGGCTACACCTTC. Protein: CSAGTGDGYTF. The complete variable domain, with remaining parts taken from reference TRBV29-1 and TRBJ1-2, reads SAVISQKPSRDICQRGTSLTIQCQVDSQVTMMFWYRQQPGQSLTLIATANQGSEATYESGFVIDKFPISRPNLTFSTLTVSNMSPEDSSIYLCSAGTGDGYTFGSGTRLTVV.

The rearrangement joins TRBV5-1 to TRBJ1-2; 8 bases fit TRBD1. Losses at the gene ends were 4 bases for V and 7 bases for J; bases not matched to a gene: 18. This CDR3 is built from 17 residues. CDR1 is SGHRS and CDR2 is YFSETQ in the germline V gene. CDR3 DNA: TGCGCCAGCAGCCCGGGACAGGCCCCCTTCCAACCGGGTGGCTACACCTTC. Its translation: CASSPGQAPFQPGGYTF.

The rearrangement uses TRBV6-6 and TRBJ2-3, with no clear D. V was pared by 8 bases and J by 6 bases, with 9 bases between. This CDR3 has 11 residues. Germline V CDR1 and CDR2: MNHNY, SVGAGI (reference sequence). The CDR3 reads CASGVEDTQYF. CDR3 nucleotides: TGTGCCAGCGGGGTCGAGGATACGCAGTATTTT.

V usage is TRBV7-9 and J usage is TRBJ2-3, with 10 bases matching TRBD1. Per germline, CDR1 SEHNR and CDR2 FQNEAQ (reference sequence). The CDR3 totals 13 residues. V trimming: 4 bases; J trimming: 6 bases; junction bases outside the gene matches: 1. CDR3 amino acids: CASSWDRGDTQYF. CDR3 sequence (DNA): TGTGCCAGCAGCTGGGACAGGGGTGATACGCAGTATTTT.

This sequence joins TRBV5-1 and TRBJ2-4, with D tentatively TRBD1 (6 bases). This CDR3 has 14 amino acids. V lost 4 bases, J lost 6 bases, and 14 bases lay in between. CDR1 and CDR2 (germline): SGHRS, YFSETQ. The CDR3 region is CASSPVQGGNIQYF. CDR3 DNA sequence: TGCGCCAGCAGCCCCGTACAGGGCGGAAACATTCAGTACTTC.

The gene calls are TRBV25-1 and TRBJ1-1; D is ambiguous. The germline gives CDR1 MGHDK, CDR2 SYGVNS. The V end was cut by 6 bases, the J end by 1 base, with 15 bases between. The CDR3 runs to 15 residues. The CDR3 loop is CASSLEWPGNTEAFF. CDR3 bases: TGTGCCAGCAGCCTTGAGTGGCCGGGGAACACTGAAGCTTTCTTT. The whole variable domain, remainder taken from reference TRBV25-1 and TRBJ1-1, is EADIYQTPRYLVIGTGKKITLECSQTMGHDKMYWYQQDPGMELHLIHYSYGVNSTEKGDLSSESTVSRIRTEHFPLTLESARPSHTSQYLCASSLEWPGNTEAFFGQGTRLTVV.

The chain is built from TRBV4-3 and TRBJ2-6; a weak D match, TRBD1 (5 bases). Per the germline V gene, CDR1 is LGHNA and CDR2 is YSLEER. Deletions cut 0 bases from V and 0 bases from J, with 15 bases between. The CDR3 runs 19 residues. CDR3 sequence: CASSQDPQTASSGANVLTF. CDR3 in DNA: TGCGCCAGCAGCCAAGATCCCCAGACAGCGAGCTCTGGGGCCAACGTCCTGACTTTC.

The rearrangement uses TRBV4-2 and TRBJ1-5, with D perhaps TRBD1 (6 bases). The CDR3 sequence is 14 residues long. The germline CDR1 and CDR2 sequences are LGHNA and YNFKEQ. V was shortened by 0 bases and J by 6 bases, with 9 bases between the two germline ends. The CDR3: CASSQEGGSQPQHF. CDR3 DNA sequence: TGTGCCAGCAGCCAAGAAGGGGGATCTCAGCCCCAGCATTTT.

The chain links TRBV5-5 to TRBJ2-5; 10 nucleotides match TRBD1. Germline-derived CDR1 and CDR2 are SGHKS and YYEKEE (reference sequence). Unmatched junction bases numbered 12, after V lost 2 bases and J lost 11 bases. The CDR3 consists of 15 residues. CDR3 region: CASSLIDRGREEQYF. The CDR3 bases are TGTGCCAGCAGCTTAATCGACAGGGGGCGCGAGGAGCAGTACTTC.

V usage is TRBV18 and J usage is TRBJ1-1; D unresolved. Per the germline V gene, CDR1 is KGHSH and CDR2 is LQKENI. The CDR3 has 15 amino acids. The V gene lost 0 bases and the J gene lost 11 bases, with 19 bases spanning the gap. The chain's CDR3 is CASSPPFRGRLRAFF. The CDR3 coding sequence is TGTGCCAGCTCACCACCCTTTCGAGGGCGCCTCAGGGCTTTCTTT.

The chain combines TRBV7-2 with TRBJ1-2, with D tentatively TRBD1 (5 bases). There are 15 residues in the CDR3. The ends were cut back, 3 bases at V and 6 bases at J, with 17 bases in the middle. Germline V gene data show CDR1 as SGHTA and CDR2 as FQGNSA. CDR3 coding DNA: TGTGCCAGCAGCTTCGACAGTTTTCTAACTAATGGCTACACCTTC. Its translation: CASSFDSFLTNGYTF.

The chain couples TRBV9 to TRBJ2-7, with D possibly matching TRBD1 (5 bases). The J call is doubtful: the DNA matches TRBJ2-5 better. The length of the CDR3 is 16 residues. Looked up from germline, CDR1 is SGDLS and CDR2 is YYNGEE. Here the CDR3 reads CASSVEGSQLQETQYF. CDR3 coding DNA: TGTGCCAGCAGCGTAGAGGGGTCACAACTACAAGAGACCCAGTACTTC.

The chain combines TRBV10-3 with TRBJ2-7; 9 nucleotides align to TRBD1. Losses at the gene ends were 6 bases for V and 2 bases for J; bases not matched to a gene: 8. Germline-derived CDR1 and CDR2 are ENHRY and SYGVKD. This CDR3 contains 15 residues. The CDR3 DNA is TGTGCCATCAGCTACTCGGGACAGGGAACCTACGAGCAGTACTTC. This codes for CAISYSGQGTYEQYF.

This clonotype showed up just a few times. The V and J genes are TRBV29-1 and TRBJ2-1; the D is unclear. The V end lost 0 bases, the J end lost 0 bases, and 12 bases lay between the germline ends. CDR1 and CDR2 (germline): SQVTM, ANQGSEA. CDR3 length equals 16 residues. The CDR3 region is CSVEDFRLNSYNEQFF. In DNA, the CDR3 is TGCAGCGTTGAAGATTTCCGCCTAAACTCCTACAATGAGCAGTTCTTC.

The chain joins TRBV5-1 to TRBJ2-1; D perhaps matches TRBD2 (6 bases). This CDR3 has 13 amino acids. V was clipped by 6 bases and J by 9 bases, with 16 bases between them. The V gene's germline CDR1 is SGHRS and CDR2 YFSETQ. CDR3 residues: CASKEGPRVEQFF. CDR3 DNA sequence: TGCGCCAGCAAGGAGGGACCGCGGGTTGAGCAGTTCTTC.

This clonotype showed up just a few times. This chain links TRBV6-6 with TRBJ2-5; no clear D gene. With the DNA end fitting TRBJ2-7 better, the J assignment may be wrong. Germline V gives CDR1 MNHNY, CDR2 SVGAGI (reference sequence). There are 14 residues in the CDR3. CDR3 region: CASSYPTEGHEQYF. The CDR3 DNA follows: TGTGCCAGCAGTTACCCAACTGAAGGACACGAGCAGTACTTC.

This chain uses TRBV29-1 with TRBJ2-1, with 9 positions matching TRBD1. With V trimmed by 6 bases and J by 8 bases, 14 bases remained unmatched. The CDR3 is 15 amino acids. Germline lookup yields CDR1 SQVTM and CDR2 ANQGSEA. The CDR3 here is CSVSPGTGLWDEQFF. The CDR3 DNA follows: TGCAGCGTGTCTCCCGGGACAGGGCTTTGGGATGAGCAGTTCTTC.

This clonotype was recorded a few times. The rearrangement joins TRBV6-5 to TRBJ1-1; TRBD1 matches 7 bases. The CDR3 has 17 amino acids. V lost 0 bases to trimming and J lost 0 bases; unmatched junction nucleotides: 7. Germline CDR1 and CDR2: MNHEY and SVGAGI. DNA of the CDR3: TGTGCCAGCAGTTACTCCCATTTCGACAGGGTGAACACTGAAGCTTTCTTT. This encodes CASSYSHFDRVNTEAFF.

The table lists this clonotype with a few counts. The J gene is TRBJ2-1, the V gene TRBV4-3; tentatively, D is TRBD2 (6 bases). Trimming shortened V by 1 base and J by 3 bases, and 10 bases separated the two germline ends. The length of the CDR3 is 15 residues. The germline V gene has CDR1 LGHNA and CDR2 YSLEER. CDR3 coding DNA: TGCGCCAGCAGCCAAGCGGGACTCAACTACAATGAGCAGTTCTTC. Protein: CASSQAGLNYNEQFF.

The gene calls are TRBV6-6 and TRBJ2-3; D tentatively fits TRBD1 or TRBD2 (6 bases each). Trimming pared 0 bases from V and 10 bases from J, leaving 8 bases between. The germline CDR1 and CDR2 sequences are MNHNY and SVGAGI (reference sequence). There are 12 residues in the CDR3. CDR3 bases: TGTGCCAGCAGTTACTCGGAGGGGGCGCAGTATTTT. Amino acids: CASSYSEGAQYF.

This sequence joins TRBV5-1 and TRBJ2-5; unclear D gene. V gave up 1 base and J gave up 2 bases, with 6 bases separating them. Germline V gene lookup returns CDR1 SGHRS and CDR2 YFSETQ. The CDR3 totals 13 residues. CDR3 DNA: TGCGCCAGCAGCTTGAAAACTCAAGAGACCCAGTACTTC. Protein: CASSLKTQETQYF.

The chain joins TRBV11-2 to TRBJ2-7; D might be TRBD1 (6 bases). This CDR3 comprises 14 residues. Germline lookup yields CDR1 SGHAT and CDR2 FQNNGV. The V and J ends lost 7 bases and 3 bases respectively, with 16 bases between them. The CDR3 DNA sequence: TGTGCCAGCACCGCCGGGATAGGGGGCTACGAGCAGTACTTC. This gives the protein CASTAGIGGYEQYF.

CDR3 in DNA: TGTGCCAGCACCGGGACAGGGGCCGAGCAGTACTTC. It codes for CASTGTGAEQYF. The V call is TRBV5-5, the J call TRBJ2-7; 10 bases fit TRBD1. Germline lookup yields CDR1 SGHKS and CDR2 YYEKEE (reference sequence). The J segment lost 6 bases and the V segment lost 6 bases, leaving 3 bases of the junction unmatched. The CDR3 contains 12 residues.

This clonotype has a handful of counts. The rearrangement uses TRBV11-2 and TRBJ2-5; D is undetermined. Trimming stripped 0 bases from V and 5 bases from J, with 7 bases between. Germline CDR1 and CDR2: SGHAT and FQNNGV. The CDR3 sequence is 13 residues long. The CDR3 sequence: CASSLDPPETQYF. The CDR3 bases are TGTGCCAGCAGCTTAGATCCTCCGGAGACCCAGTACTTC.

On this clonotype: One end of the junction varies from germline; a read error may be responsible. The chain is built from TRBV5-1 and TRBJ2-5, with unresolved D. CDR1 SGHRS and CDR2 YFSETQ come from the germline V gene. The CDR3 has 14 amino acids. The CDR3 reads CASSFSGGQEAQYF. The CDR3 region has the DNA TGCGCCAGCAGCTTCTCCGGCGGCCAAGAGGCCCAGTACTTC.

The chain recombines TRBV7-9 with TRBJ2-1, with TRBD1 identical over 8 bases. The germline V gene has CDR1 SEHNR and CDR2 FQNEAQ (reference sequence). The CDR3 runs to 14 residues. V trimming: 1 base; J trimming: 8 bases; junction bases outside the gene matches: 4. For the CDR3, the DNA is TGTGCCAGCAGCTTAGTTGACAGGGGAGATGAGCAGTTCTTC. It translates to CASSLVDRGDEQFF. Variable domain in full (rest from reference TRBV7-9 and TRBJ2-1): DTGVSQNPRHKITKRGQNVTFRCDPISEHNRLYWYRQTLGQGPEFLTYFQNEAQLEKSRLLSDRFSAERPKGSFSTLEIQRTEQGDSAMYLCASSLVDRGDEQFFGPGTRLTVL.

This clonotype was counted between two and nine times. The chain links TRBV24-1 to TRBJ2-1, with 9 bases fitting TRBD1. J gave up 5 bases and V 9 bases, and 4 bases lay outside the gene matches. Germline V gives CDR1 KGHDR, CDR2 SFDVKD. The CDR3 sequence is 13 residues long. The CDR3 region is CATGGDRDNEQFF. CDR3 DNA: TGTGCCACCGGGGGGGACAGGGACAATGAGCAGTTCTTC.

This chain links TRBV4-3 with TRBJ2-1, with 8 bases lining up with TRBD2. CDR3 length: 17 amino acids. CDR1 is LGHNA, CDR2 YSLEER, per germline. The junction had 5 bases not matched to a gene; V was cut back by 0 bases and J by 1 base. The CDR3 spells CASSQDIGGGSYNEQFF. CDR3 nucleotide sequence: TGCGCCAGCAGCCAAGATATCGGGGGGGGGTCCTACAATGAGCAGTTCTTC.